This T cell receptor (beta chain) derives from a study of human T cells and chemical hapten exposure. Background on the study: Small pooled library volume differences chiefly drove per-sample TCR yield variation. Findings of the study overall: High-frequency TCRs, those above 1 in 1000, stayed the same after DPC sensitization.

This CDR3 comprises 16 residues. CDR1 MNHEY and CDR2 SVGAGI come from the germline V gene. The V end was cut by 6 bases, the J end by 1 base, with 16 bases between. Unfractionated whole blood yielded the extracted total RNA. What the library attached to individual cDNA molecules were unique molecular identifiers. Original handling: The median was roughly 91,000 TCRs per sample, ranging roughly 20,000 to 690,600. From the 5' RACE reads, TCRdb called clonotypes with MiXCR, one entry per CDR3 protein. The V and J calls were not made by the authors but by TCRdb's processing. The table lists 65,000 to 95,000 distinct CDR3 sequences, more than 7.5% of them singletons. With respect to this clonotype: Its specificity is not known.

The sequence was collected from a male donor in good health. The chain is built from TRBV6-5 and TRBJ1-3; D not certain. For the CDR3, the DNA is TGTGCCAGCAGCCGCTCCGAGATATTATCTGGAAACACCATATATTTT. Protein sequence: CASSRSEILSGNTIYF.